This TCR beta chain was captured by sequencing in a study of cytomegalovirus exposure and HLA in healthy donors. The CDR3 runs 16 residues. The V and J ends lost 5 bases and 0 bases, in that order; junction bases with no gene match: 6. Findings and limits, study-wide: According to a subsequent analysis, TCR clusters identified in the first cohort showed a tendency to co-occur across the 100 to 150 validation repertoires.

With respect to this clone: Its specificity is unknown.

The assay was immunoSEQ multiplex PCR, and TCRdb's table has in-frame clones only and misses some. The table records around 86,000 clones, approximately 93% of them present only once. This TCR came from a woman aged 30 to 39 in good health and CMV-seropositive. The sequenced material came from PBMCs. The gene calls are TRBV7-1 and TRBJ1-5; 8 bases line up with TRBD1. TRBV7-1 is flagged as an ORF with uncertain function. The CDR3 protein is CASSTGQAYSNQPQHF. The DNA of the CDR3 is TGTGCCAGCAGCACGGGACAGGCTTATAGCAATCAGCCCCAGCATTTT.